A selection of T cell receptor beta chains follows, all from one sample in a study of blood T cell repertoires in COVID-19. Assay used: immunoSEQ multiplex PCR; TCRdb lists only in-frame clones, some missing. The top ten clones hold around 1.8% of a sample with nearly 250,000 clones, around four fifths of them seen once. Input material: peripheral blood. All receptors come from a woman older than 75 with acute or convalescent COVID-19. Both conserved end residues are trimmed from each CDR3.

12 TRBV7-8 ASSSLTGGTEAF
10 TRBV28 ASSFQFYGYT
14 TRBV24-1 ATSDPGQGESETQY
12 TRBV7-2 ASSFTRNTGELF
12 TRBV5-1 ASSSRGSYTEAF
13 TRBV2 ASSTGQGVGQPQH
12 TRBV7-3 ASRRTSDHDEQF
11 TRBV28 ASSLELNYGYT
15 TRBV14 ASSQDRGGAGTDTQY
14 TRBV19 ASSERQTVRNYGYT
15 TRBV5-4 ASSLGRQGALIYGYT
11 TRBV7-8 ASSLVGDGTQY
14 TRBV9 ASSAQVRLSNEKLF
15 TRBV19 ASSMGLAGLPNYEQY
11 TRBV3-1/TRBV3-2 ASSGLSGGEQF
14 TRBV6-6 ASSYPGTAGTDTQY
12 TRBV5-4 ASSLFAGRDTQY
11 TRBV20-1 SASFVRVGEQY
13 TRBV7-2 ASRARGGMNTEAF
13 TRBV5-1 ASSLQGGPNYGYT
13 TRBV7-9 ASSFGRGVNTEAF
13 TRBV7-2 ASSQAGTEKGEQY
14 TRBV28 ASMWNGGAGANVLT
14 TRBV28 ASSRGVVPSVQPQH
12 TRBV20-1 SASKGAGVAEAF
11 TRBV29-1 SAGTGRGSPLH